This T cell receptor (beta chain) was captured by sequencing in a study of cytomegalovirus exposure and HLA in healthy donors. Study-wide context: Tens of millions of unique TCRs from HLA-typed donors were held in an early release of data. The study's findings and limits: With high specificity and sensitivity, the classifier reportedly diagnosed cytomegalovirus status. Follow-up analysis seemed to connect common viral pathogens with several of the most significant clusters identified. CMV serostatus was the sole immune exposure information available.

The PCR made use of 60 Vbeta and 13 Jbeta primers. The protocol was immunoSEQ multiplex PCR, while the TCRdb copy is restricted to in-frame clones and leaves out a portion. Of around 86,000 clones listed, 75% to 85% were seen once; the top ten hold around 3.2%. Losses at the gene ends were 5 bases for V and 4 bases for J; bases not matched to a gene: 12. The germline V gene encodes CDR1 SEHNR and CDR2 FQNEAQ (reference sequence). The CDR3 contains 16 residues. Comments on this clone: Its target is unknown.

The TCR originated in a man aged 50-60 years in good health and CMV-seropositive. The chain recombines TRBV7-9 with TRBJ2-7; TRBD2 matches at 9 bases. What was sequenced was PBMCs. The CDR3: CASSHKGLAGFYEQYF. As DNA, the CDR3 is TGTGCCAGCAGCCATAAGGGGCTAGCGGGATTTTACGAGCAGTACTTC.